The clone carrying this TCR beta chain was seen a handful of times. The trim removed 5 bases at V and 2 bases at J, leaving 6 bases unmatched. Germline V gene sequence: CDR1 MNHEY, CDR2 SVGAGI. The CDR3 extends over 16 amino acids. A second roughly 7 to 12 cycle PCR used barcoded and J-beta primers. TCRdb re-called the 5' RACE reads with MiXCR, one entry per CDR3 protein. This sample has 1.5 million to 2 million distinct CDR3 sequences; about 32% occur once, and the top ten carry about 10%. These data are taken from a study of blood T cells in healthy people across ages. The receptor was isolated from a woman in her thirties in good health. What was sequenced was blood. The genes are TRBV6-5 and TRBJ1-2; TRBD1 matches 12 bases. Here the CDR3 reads CASSNTGTGGNYGYTF. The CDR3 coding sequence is TGTGCCAGCAGTAATACCGGGACAGGGGGCAACTATGGCTACACCTTC.